Presented here are 16 T cell receptor beta chains from one specimen sequenced in a study of T-cell memory formation after mild COVID-19. TCRdb reanalysed the 5' RACE reads using MiXCR and keeps one entry per CDR3 protein. The table lists some 290,000 distinct CDR3 sequences, around 15% of them singletons. The sample comprised PBMCs or a T cell subset sorted from them (not recorded which). The receptors shown here come from a man aged 18 to 30 who had mild COVID-19 (a few samples of this study predate the infection). Cell type and time point are not known.

The gene calls are TRBV28 and TRBJ2-5, with a weak D call TRBD2 (6 bases). The CDR3 is 14 residues long. V dropped 4 bases and J dropped 2 bases, with 11 bases sitting between them. CDR1 is MDHEN and CDR2 is SYDVKM in the germline V gene. The DNA of the CDR3 is TGTGCCAGCAGTTCCCCGGGAGATCAAGAGACCCAGTACTTC. Its protein is CASSSPGDQETQYF. The whole variable domain, remainder taken from reference TRBV28 and TRBJ2-5, is DVKVTQSSRYLVKRTGEKVFLECVQDMDHENMFWYRQDPGLGLRLIYFSYDVKMKEKGDIPEGYSVSREKKERFSLILESASTNQTSMYLCASSSPGDQETQYFGPGTRLLVL.

The chain has TRBV7-9 and TRBJ2-6; D possibly corresponds to TRBD2 (7 bases). Germline CDR1 SEHNR, CDR2 FQNEAQ (reference sequence). The V end was cut by 10 bases, the J end by 0 bases, with 13 bases between. The length of the CDR3 is 15 residues. The CDR3: CAIKGGPSGANVLTF. DNA for the CDR3: TGTGCCATAAAGGGGGGGCCCTCTGGGGCCAACGTCCTGACTTTC.

The chain links TRBV9 to TRBJ2-7; the D is unclear. Trimming left V 0 bases short and J 5 bases short, with 9 bases between. Per germline, CDR1 SGDLS and CDR2 YYNGEE. This CDR3 has 13 residues. The CDR3 here is CASSVGPANEQYF. CDR3 DNA: TGTGCCAGCAGCGTAGGTCCGGCGAACGAGCAGTACTTC.

The V gene is TRBV10-3, the J gene TRBJ2-7; TRBD2 aligns across 8 bases. V lost 0 bases, J lost 3 bases, and 7 bases stayed unmatched. This CDR3 is built from 16 residues. The germline V gene has CDR1 ENHRY and CDR2 SYGVKD. CDR3 protein: CAISESGRGANYEQYF. The CDR3 coding sequence is TGTGCCATCAGTGAGTCGGGGCGGGGGGCTAACTACGAGCAGTACTTC.

This clonotype was observed a few times. The chain joins TRBV12-3 or TRBV12-4 to TRBJ2-1; maybe TRBD1 (6 bases). This CDR3 is built from 15 residues. V lost 5 bases and J 0 bases, leaving 11 bases between the germline ends. The CDR3 reads CASSGTLSSYNEQFF. The CDR3 DNA reads TGTGCCAGCAGTGGGACACTTAGCTCCTACAATGAGCAGTTCTTC.

This clonotype occurred a few times. The rearrangement uses TRBV7-2 and TRBJ2-1; D gene ambiguous. The CDR3 contains 13 residues. Germline V gene sequence: CDR1 SGHTA, CDR2 FQGNSA. V was pared by 2 bases and J by 5 bases, with 7 bases between. The CDR3 here is CASSLPFDNEQFF. CDR3 in DNA: TGTGCCAGCAGCTTACCCTTTGACAATGAGCAGTTCTTC.

This clonotype appeared a single time. The V gene is TRBV7-2, the J gene TRBJ1-2; 7 positions agree with TRBD1. CDR3 length: 14 amino acids. The J segment lost 4 bases and the V segment lost 6 bases, leaving 8 bases of the junction unmatched. Germline V gene sequence: CDR1 SGHTA, CDR2 FQGNSA. CDR3: CASRPPGQVYGYTF. CDR3 nucleotides: TGTGCCAGCAGACCTCCTGGACAGGTCTATGGCTACACCTTC.

A few counts support this clonotype. The chain has TRBV5-1 and TRBJ2-1; either TRBD1 or TRBD2 may supply D (5 bases each). The CDR3 is 15 amino acids. V lost 0 bases and J lost 10, with 17 bases in between. Looked up from germline, CDR1 is SGHRS and CDR2 is YFSETQ. The CDR3 reads CASSLGDPNRGEQFF. The DNA for the CDR3 is TGCGCCAGCAGCTTGGGGGACCCCAACCGGGGAGAGCAGTTCTTC.

This clonotype was observed a few times. The chain is built from TRBV12-3 or TRBV12-4 and TRBJ2-5; perhaps D is TRBD1 or TRBD2 (5 bases each). The CDR3 is 17 residues long. V lost 8 bases, J lost 2 bases, and 24 bases lay in between. For the CDR3, the DNA is TGTGCCAGCTGCAACGGACCGGGACCGTCATTGCAAGAGACCCAGTACTTC. It specifies CASCNGPGPSLQETQYF.

This clonotype was counted many times. The chain joins TRBV9 to TRBJ2-3; D may correspond to TRBD1 or TRBD2 (5 bases each). Germline V gene sequence: CDR1 SGDLS, CDR2 YYNGEE. Trimming shortened V by 0 bases and J by 6 bases, and 5 bases separated the two germline ends. There are 12 residues in the CDR3. CDR3 DNA sequence: TGTGCCAGCAGCGTAGGGGGGGATACGCAGTATTTT. It codes for CASSVGGDTQYF.

In its sample, this clonotype was seen many times. The chain has TRBV7-6 and TRBJ2-7; possibly TRBD1 for D (5 bases). Germline V gene lookup returns CDR1 SGHVS and CDR2 FNYEAQ. V lost 4 bases and J 6 bases, leaving 13 bases between the germline ends. There are 13 residues in the CDR3. The CDR3 coding sequence is TGTGCCAGCAGCTCAACCCACCAGGGCGAGCAGTACTTC. Amino acid sequence: CASSSTHQGEQYF.

The chain links TRBV5-1 to TRBJ1-3; 8 bases map to TRBD1. Per germline, CDR1 SGHRS and CDR2 YFSETQ. Trimming cost V 0 bases and J 4 bases; bases outside gene matches: 3. CDR3 length: 15 amino acids. The CDR3 spells CASSLEGQAGNTIYF. The CDR3 region has the DNA TGCGCCAGCAGCTTGGAGGGACAGGCAGGAAACACCATATATTTT.

The rearrangement uses TRBV7-3 and TRBJ1-4; a weak D match, TRBD1 (5 bases). Germline-derived CDR1 and CDR2 are SGHTA and FQGTGA. Trimming left V 4 bases short and J 4 bases short, with 13 bases between. This CDR3 has 15 residues. CDR3 sequence reads: CASSSSGARNEKLFF. CDR3 DNA: TGTGCCAGCAGCTCGTCCGGGGCACGTAATGAAAAACTGTTTTTT.

The V gene is TRBV3-1, the J gene TRBJ1-1, with TRBD1 as a possible D gene (6 bases). This CDR3 region has 15 residues. Germline assignment: CDR1 LGHDT and CDR2 YNNKEL (reference sequence). The V gene lost 1 base and the J gene lost 4 bases, with 13 bases spanning the gap. CDR3 nucleotides: TGTGCCAGCAGCCAAGTGTGGGGGGCGAGCACTGAAGCTTTCTTT. This codes for CASSQVWGASTEAFF. The variable domain in full, with the rest retrieved from reference TRBV3-1 and TRBJ1-1, is DTAVSQTPKYLVTQMGNDKSIKCEQNLGHDTMYWYKQDSKKFLKIMFSYNNKELIINETVPNRFSPKSPDKAHLNLHINSLELGDSAVYFCASSQVWGASTEAFFGQGTRLTVV.

The chain links TRBV6-4 to TRBJ2-6; 9 positions agree with TRBD2. CDR1 is MRHNA, CDR2 SNTAGT, per germline. The CDR3 sequence is 18 residues long. The trim removed 2 bases at V and 2 bases at J, leaving 7 bases unmatched. CDR3 in amino acids: CASSDTPAGGPGANVLTF. CDR3 DNA sequence: TGTGCCAGCAGTGACACCCCCGCGGGAGGGCCTGGGGCCAACGTCCTGACTTTC.

The CDR3 protein is CATSRAWTSGGQETQYF. DNA for the CDR3: TGTGCCACCAGCAGAGCCTGGACTAGCGGGGGCCAAGAGACCCAGTACTTC. This sequence joins TRBV15 and TRBJ2-5; 13 bases match TRBD2. Losses at the gene ends were 1 base for V and 1 base for J; bases not matched to a gene: 3. The CDR3 sequence is 17 residues long. The germline V gene encodes CDR1 LNHNV and CDR2 YYDKDF (reference sequence). The full variable domain, with the rest looked up from reference TRBV15 and TRBJ2-5, is DAMVIQNPRYQVTQFGKPVTLSCSQTLNHNVMYWYQQKSSQAPKLLFHYYDKDFNNEADTPDNFQSRRPNTSFCFLDIRSPGLGDTAMYLCATSRAWTSGGQETQYFGPGTRLLVL.